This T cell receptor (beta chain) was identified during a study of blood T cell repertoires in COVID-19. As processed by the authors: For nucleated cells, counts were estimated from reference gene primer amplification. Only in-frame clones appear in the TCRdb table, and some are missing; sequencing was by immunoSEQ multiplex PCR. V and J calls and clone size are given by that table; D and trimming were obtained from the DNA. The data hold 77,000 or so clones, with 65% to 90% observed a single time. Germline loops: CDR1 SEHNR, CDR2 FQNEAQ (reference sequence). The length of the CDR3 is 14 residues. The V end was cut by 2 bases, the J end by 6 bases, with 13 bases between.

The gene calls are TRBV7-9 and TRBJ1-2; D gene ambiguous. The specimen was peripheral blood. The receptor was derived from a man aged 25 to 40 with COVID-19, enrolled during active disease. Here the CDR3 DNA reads TGTGCCAGCAGCTTACTGGAACCTCGGGATGGCTACACCTTC. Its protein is CASSLLEPRDGYTF.